This entry is about one TCR beta chain. Germline V gene lookup returns CDR1 WNHNN and CDR2 SYGVQD (reference sequence). This CDR3 region has 14 residues. J was trimmed by 10 bases and V by 5 bases; bases with no gene match: 6. This sample is part of a study of T cells in Graves' hyperthyroidism and ophthalmopathy. TCR beta CDR3 regions were amplified from RNA. TCR CDR3 underwent first-round RT-PCR with the HTBI primer set. MiXCR was run by TCRdb on the multiplex PCR reads, yielding one entry per CDR3 protein. The sample contains around 620,000 distinct CDR3 sequences, around 16% of which appear only once. The source of the PBMCs was around 10 ml of fresh peripheral blood.

The sample comprised blood. The chain uses TRBV10-1 and TRBJ2-1; 12 bases map to TRBD2. The sequence derives from a woman in her 30s with Graves' hyperthyroidism. The DNA for the CDR3 is TGCGCCAGCAGTAGACTAGCGGGAGAAGACGAGCAGTTCTTC. As protein: CASSRLAGEDEQFF.